Listed below are T cell receptor beta chains from one sample, sequenced in a study of blood T cell repertoires in COVID-19. The table came from immunoSEQ multiplex PCR; TCRdb's copy has only in-frame clones and leaves some out. The sample includes hundreds of thousands of clones, 70% to 90% seen only once; the top ten take under 1.5%. The sequenced material came from peripheral blood. Receptors originate from a woman aged 25-40 years with active or convalescent COVID-19. CDR3s include the opening cysteine and the closing phenylalanine or tryptophan. D genes are given only for firm matches. Clone size appears in some rows only: once, few, many, or a class for an expanded clone.

>NA|TRBV6-5|TRBJ2-1|NA
CASRLLTHNEQFF
TGTGCCAGCAGGCTACTAACGCACAATGAGCAGTTCTTC
>NA|TRBV5-1|TRBJ2-7|NA
CASSQSRDTPAYEQYF
TGCGCCAGCAGCCAGAGTCGGGACACCCCAGCTTACGAGCAGTACTTC
>NA|TRBV5-1|TRBJ2-1|NA
CASSLGEGYEQFF
TGCGCCAGCAGCTTGGGCGAGGGCTATGAGCAGTTCTTC
>NA|TRBV12-3/TRBV12-4|TRBJ1-1|NA
CATQRQANTEAFF
TGTGCCACCCAACGACAGGCGAACACTGAAGCTTTCTTT
>NA|TRBV9|TRBJ1-3|NA
CASSAGDFGGNTIYF
TGTGCCAGCAGCGCGGGGGATTTCGGTGGAAACACCATATATTTT
>NA|TRBV15|TRBJ2-1|TRBD1
CATSSGTGGFREQFF
TGTGCCACCAGCAGCGGGACAGGCGGATTCAGGGAGCAGTTCTTC
>NA|TRBV19|TRBJ1-1|NA
CASKETGMNTEAFF
TGTGCCAGCAAAGAGACAGGCATGAACACTGAAGCTTTCTTT
>few|TRBV3-1/TRBV3-2|TRBJ1-6|TRBD1
CASSQQGVSGSPLHF
TGTGCCAGCAGCCAACAGGGGGTCAGTGGTTCACCCCTCCACTTT
>NA|TRBV28|TRBJ2-7|NA
CASSPVYERVYEQYF
TGTGCCAGCAGCCCAGTTTACGAGCGGGTCTACGAGCAGTACTTC
>NA|TRBV3-1/TRBV3-2|TRBJ2-1|TRBD1
CASSQEGQRSYNEQFF
TGTGCCAGCAGCCAAGAGGGACAGAGGTCCTACAATGAGCAGTTCTTC
>NA|TRBV18|TRBJ2-5|TRBD2
CASSRTGGETQYF
TGTGCCAGCTCACGGACGGGGGGGGAGACCCAGTACTTC
>once|TRBV4-1|TRBJ2-7|TRBD1
CASSQKTGSYEQYF
TGCGCCAGCAGCCAAAAGACAGGGTCCTACGAGCAGTACTTC
>once|TRBV18|TRBJ1-1|NA
CASSTDLNTEAFF
TGTGCCAGCTCAACAGATTTGAACACTGAAGCTTTCTTT
>NA|TRBV18|TRBJ1-2|NA
CASSPLGGGQSKRFDYGYTF
TGTGCCAGCTCACCCTTAGGCGGCGGGCAGTCCAAAAGGTTTGACTATGGCTACACCTTC
>NA|TRBV19|TRBJ1-5|NA
CASSIEGQGLTQPQHF
TGTGCCAGTAGTATAGAGGGCCAGGGGCTAACTCAGCCCCAGCATTTT
>once|TRBV6-2/TRBV6-3|TRBJ1-1|TRBD1
CASSPSDREAFF
TGTGCCAGCAGTCCCTCGGACAGGGAAGCTTTCTTT
>NA|TRBV7-8|TRBJ1-3|TRBD1
CASSLLGVRGLGNTIYF
TGTGCCAGCAGCTTATTAGGTGTCAGGGGGCTCGGAAACACCATATATTTT
>NA|TRBV14|TRBJ1-1|TRBD1
CASSQDLWTGRTEAFF
TGTGCCAGCAGCCAAGATCTGTGGACAGGGAGGACTGAAGCTTTCTTT
>once|TRBV20-1|TRBJ2-2|TRBD2
CSASIAGFANTGELFF
TGCAGTGCTAGTATAGCGGGGTTCGCGAACACCGGGGAGCTGTTTTTT
>few|TRBV6-5|TRBJ1-2|TRBD1
CASNQGQGPYTF
TGTGCCAGCAACCAGGGACAGGGGCCCTACACCTTC
>NA|TRBV28|TRBJ2-5|TRBD2
CASSSRAGGQETQYF
TGTGCCAGCAGTAGTAGAGCGGGAGGGCAAGAGACCCAGTACTTC
>NA|TRBV3-1/TRBV3-2|TRBJ2-3|NA
CASSLRLEDTQYF
TGTGCCAGCAGCCTTAGACTAGAGGATACGCAGTATTTT
>NA|TRBV6-6|TRBJ1-2|NA
CASSHTQGEGVNYGYTF
TGTGCCAGCAGTCATACACAGGGAGAAGGGGTTAACTATGGCTACACCTTC
>NA|TRBV4-1|TRBJ1-2|TRBD1
CASSQVLGTGSHGYTF
TGCGCCAGCAGCCAAGTGCTCGGGACAGGGAGCCATGGCTACACCTTC
>NA|TRBV2|TRBJ2-5|TRBD2
CASIATSGTQETQYF
TGTGCCAGCATTGCGACTAGCGGAACTCAAGAGACCCAGTACTTC
>NA|TRBV19|TRBJ2-7|NA
CASSLGGGDYEQYF
TGTGCCAGTAGTTTGGGCGGAGGAGACTACGAGCAGTACTTC
>NA|TRBV18|TRBJ1-2|TRBD1
CASSPSQGFYGYTF
TGTGCCAGCTCACCATCACAGGGGTTCTATGGCTACACCTTC
>NA|TRBV2|TRBJ1-4|NA
CASSGGYGREKLFF
TGTGCCAGCAGCGGCGGGTACGGCCGGGAAAAACTGTTTTTT
>few|TRBV19|TRBJ2-1|TRBD2
CASSIGWAGAKSSYNEQFF
TGTGCCAGTAGTATCGGATGGGCGGGAGCCAAAAGCTCCTACAATGAGCAGTTCTTC
>NA|TRBV5-4|TRBJ2-7|TRBD1
CASSLDGGTGAYEQYF
TGTGCCAGCAGCTTGGATGGTGGGACAGGGGCCTACGAGCAGTACTTC
>NA|TRBV4-2|TRBJ2-1|NA
CASSQDPGWGGGNEQFF
TGTGCCAGCAGCCAAGACCCCGGGTGGGGGGGCGGAAATGAGCAGTTCTTC
>NA|TRBV4-1|TRBJ1-5|NA
CASSQFAPLRDSNQPQHF
TGCGCCAGCAGCCAATTTGCCCCCCTGCGGGACAGCAATCAGCCCCAGCATTTT
>NA|TRBV5-1|TRBJ1-1|NA
CASSLYGGEAFF
TGCGCCAGCAGCTTGTATGGAGGCGAAGCTTTCTTT
>NA|TRBV9|TRBJ2-7|NA
CASSVAEAYEQYF
TGTGCCAGCAGCGTGGCAGAAGCCTACGAGCAGTACTTC
>NA|TRBV5-1|TRBJ1-1|TRBD1
CASSERQGMNTEAFF
TGCGCCAGCAGCGAAAGACAGGGCATGAACACTGAAGCTTTCTTT
>NA|TRBV6-5|TRBJ1-3|NA
CASSRGTATGNTIYF
TGTGCCAGCAGTAGGGGAACAGCCACTGGAAACACCATATATTTT
>NA|TRBV19|TRBJ2-1|NA
CASSILVRGREQFF
TGTGCCAGTAGTATACTCGTACGGGGGAGGGAGCAGTTCTTC
>NA|TRBV7-2|TRBJ2-2|NA
CASSGSRDTGELFF
TGTGCCAGCAGCGGATCACGGGACACCGGGGAGCTGTTTTTT
>NA|TRBV5-5|TRBJ2-7|NA
CASSPSVGAPYEQYF
TGTGCCAGCAGCCCATCGGTGGGGGCCCCCTACGAGCAGTACTTC
>few|TRBV5-1|TRBJ1-2|NA
CASRSQQGDGYTF
TGCGCCAGCAGAAGTCAACAGGGAGATGGCTACACCTTC
>NA|TRBV7-9|TRBJ2-5|TRBD2
CASSWGLAGEETQYF
TGTGCCAGCAGCTGGGGACTAGCGGGGGAAGAGACCCAGTACTTC
>NA|TRBV9|TRBJ2-2|NA
CASSVAWEAGELFF
TGTGCCAGCAGCGTAGCCTGGGAGGCCGGGGAGCTGTTTTTT
>NA|TRBV5-6|TRBJ1-5|TRBD1
CASSKQGVNQPQHF
TGTGCCAGCAGTAAACAGGGGGTCAATCAGCCCCAGCATTTT
>NA|TRBV19|TRBJ1-2|TRBD1
CASSSYVVRDRGNYGYTF
TGTGCCAGTAGTTCCTACGTAGTGAGGGACAGGGGGAACTATGGCTACACCTTC
>NA|TRBV19|TRBJ1-1|NA
CASSIASRGYTEAFF
TGTGCCAGTAGTATAGCGTCCAGGGGTTACACTGAAGCTTTCTTT
>NA|TRBV12-5|TRBJ1-5|NA
CAQTGTSNQPQHF
TGTGCTCAAACAGGGACTAGCAATCAGCCCCAGCATTTT
>NA|TRBV19|TRBJ2-7|NA
CASSIGSSGTYEQYF
TGTGCCAGTAGTATAGGCTCGAGCGGTACCTACGAGCAGTACTTC
>NA|TRBV7-8|TRBJ1-6|NA
CASSLDVWTVNSPLHF
TGTGCCAGCAGCTTAGACGTTTGGACAGTTAATTCACCCCTCCACTTT
>NA|TRBV7-6|TRBJ2-2|NA
CASSLARDGGTGELFF
TGTGCCAGCAGCTTAGCGAGGGACGGGGGCACCGGGGAGCTGTTTTTT
>NA|TRBV7-2|TRBJ2-1|NA
CASSLVRAAGEQFF
TGTGCCAGCAGCTTAGTTCGGGCTGCGGGTGAGCAGTTCTTC
>NA|TRBV5-1|TRBJ2-2|TRBD2
CASSLGMAGGAENTGELFF
TGCGCCAGCAGCTTGGGAATGGCGGGAGGGGCAGAGAACACCGGGGAGCTGTTTTTT
>NA|TRBV27|TRBJ1-4|TRBD1
CASAGTGYIANEKLFF
TGTGCCAGCGCCGGGACAGGGTATATAGCTAATGAAAAACTGTTTTTT
>NA|TRBV5-5|TRBJ2-3|NA
CASSRTVGTDTQYF
TGTGCCAGCAGCCGGACAGTGGGAACAGATACGCAGTATTTT
>NA|TRBV5-1|TRBJ1-3|TRBD1
CASTAYGQGISDTIYF
TGCGCCAGCACAGCCTACGGACAGGGGATTTCAGACACCATATATTTT
>once|TRBV20-1|TRBJ2-3|TRBD2
CSASLASGRIDTQYF
TGCAGTGCTAGTCTGGCTAGCGGGAGGATAGATACGCAGTATTTT
>NA|TRBV2|TRBJ2-1|TRBD2
CASSESGGTSYNEQFF
TGTGCCAGCAGTGAATCGGGGGGAACCTCCTACAATGAGCAGTTCTTC
>NA|TRBV10-3|TRBJ2-1|NA
CAISESHPGLTTSEENEQFF
TGTGCCATCAGTGAGTCGCACCCGGGACTGACTACTTCTGAAGAGAATGAGCAGTTCTTC
>NA|TRBV6-4|TRBJ1-5|NA
CASSEGTGQPQHF
TGTGCCAGCAGTGAAGGCACGGGGCAGCCCCAGCATTTT
>NA|TRBV5-6|TRBJ2-1|TRBD2
CASSLYYGGSSYNEQFF
TGTGCCAGCAGCTTGTATTACGGGGGGTCGTCCTACAATGAGCAGTTCTTC
>NA|TRBV6-5|TRBJ1-2|TRBD1
CASSHGTGSNYGYTF
TGTGCCAGCAGTCACGGGACAGGGTCCAACTATGGCTACACCTTC